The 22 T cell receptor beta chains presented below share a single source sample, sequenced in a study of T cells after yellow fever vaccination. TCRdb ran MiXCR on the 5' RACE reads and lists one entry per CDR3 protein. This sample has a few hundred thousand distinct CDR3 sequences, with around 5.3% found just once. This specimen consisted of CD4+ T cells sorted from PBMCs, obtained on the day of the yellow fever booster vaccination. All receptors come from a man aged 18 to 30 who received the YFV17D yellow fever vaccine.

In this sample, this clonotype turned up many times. CDR3 protein: CASSFTGFNEQFF. Written as DNA, the CDR3 is TGCGCCAGCAGCTTCACAGGGTTCAATGAGCAGTTCTTC. The rearrangement joins TRBV5-1 to TRBJ2-1; D is possibly TRBD1 (6 bases). From germline, CDR1 is SGHRS and CDR2 YFSETQ. The CDR3 runs to 13 residues. Trimming shortened V by 2 bases and J by 6 bases, and 9 bases separated the two germline ends.

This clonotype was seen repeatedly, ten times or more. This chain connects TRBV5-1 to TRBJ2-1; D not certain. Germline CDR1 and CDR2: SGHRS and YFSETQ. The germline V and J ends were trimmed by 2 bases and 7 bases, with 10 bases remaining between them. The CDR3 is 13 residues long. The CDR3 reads CASSFNSPNEQFF. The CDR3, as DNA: TGCGCCAGCAGCTTCAATAGTCCTAATGAGCAGTTCTTC.

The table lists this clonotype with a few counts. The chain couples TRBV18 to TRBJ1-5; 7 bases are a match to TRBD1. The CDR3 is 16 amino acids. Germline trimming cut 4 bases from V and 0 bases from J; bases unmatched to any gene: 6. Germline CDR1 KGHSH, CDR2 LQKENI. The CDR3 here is CASSQTGKYSNQPQHF. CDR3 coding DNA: TGTGCCAGCTCACAGACAGGGAAATATAGCAATCAGCCCCAGCATTTT.

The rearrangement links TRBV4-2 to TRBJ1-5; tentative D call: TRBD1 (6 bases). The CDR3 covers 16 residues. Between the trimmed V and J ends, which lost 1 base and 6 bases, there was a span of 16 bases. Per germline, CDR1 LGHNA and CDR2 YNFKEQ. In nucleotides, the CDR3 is TGTGCCAGCAGCCAAGTGGTACAGGGCGGTTTTCAGCCCCAGCATTTT. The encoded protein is CASSQVVQGGFQPQHF.

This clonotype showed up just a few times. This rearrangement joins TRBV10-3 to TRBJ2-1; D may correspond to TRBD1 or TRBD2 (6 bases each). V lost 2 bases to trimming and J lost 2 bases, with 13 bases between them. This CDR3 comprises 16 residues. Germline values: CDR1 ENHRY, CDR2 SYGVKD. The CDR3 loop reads CAISERGTLTYNEQFF. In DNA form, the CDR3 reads TGTGCCATCAGTGAGCGGGGGACACTGACCTACAATGAGCAGTTCTTC.

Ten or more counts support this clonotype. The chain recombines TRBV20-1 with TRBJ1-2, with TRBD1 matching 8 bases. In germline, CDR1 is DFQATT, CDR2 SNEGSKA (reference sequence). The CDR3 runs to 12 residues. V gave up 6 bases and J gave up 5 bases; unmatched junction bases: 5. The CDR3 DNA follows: TGCAGTGCCGCCGGGACAGGTTATGGCTACACCTTC. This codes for CSAAGTGYGYTF.

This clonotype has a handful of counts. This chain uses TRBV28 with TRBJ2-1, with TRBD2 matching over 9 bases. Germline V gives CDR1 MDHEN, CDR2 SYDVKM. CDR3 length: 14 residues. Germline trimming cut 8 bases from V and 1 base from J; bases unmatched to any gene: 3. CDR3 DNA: TGTGCCAGCCGGGCGGGGGGGTCCTACAATGAGCAGTTCTTC. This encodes CASRAGGSYNEQFF.

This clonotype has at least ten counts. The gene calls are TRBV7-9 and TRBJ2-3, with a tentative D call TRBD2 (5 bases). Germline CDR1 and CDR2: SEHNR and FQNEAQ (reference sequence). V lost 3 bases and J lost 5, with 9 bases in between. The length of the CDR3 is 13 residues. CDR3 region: CASSLTTGDTQYF. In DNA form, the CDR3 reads TGTGCCAGCAGCTTGACTACCGGAGATACGCAGTATTTT. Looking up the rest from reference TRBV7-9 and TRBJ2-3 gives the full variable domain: DTGVSQNPRHKITKRGQNVTFRCDPISEHNRLYWYRQTLGQGPEFLTYFQNEAQLEKSRLLSDRFSAERPKGSFSTLEIQRTEQGDSAMYLCASSLTTGDTQYFGPGTRLTVL.

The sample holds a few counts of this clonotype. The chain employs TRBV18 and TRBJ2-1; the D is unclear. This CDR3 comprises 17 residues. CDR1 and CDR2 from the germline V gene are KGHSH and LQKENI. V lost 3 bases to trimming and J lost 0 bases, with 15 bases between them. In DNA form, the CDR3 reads TGTGCCAGCTCACCCCCTGGGATGGGGTCCTCCTACAATGAGCAGTTCTTC. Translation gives CASSPPGMGSSYNEQFF.

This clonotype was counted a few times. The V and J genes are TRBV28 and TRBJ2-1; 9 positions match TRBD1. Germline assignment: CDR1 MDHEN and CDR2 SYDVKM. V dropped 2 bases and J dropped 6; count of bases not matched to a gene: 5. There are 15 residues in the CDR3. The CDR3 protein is CASSLPGQGSNEQFF. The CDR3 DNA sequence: TGTGCCAGCAGTTTACCGGGACAGGGTAGCAATGAGCAGTTCTTC.

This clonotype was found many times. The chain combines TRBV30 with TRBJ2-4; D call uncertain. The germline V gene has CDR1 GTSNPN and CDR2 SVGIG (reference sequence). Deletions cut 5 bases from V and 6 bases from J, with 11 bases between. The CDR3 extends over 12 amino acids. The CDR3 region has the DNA TGTGCCTGGCCTCGCCCTGGAAACATTCAGTACTTC. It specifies CAWPRPGNIQYF.

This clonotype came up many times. CDR3: CASSLDRGWYEQYF. The CDR3 DNA sequence: TGTGCCAGCAGCCTCGACAGGGGGTGGTACGAGCAGTACTTC. The V gene is TRBV11-1, the J gene TRBJ2-7; 9 nucleotides align to TRBD1. The CDR3 is 14 amino acids. Germline V gene data show CDR1 as SGHAT and CDR2 as FQDESV (reference sequence). The J segment lost 4 bases and the V segment lost 5 bases, leaving 6 bases of the junction unmatched.

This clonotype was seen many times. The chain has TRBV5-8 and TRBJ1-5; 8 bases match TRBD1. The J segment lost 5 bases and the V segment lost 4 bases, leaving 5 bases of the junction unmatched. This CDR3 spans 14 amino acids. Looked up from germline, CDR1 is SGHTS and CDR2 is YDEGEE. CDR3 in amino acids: CASSQGTGDQPQHF. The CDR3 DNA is TGTGCCAGCAGCCAAGGGACAGGCGATCAGCCCCAGCATTTT.

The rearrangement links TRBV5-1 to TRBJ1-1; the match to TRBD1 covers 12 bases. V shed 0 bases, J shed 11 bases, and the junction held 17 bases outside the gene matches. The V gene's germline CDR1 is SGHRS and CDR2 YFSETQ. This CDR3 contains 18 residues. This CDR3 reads CASSLAGGTGGLTAEAFF. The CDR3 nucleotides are TGCGCCAGCAGCTTGGCCGGGGGGACAGGGGGCTTAACGGCAGAGGCTTTCTTT.

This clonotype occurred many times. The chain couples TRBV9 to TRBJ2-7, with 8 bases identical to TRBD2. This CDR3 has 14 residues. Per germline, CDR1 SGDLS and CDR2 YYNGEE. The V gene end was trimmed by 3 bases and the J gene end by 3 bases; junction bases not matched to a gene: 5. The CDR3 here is CASSGPGTSYEQYF. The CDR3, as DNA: TGTGCCAGCAGCGGACCCGGGACTAGCTACGAGCAGTACTTC.

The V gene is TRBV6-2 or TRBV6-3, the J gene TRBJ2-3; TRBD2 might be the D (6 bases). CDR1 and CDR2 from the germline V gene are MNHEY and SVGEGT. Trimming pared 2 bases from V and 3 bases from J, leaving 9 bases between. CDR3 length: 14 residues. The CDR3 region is CASSYPGVTDTQYF. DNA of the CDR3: TGTGCCAGCAGTTACCCGGGAGTGACAGATACGCAGTATTTT.

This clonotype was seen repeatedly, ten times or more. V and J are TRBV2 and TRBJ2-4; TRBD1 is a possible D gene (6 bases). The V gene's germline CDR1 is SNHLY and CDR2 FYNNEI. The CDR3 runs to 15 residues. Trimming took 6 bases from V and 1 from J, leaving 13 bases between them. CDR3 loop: CASSGDNNAKNIQYF. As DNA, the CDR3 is TGTGCCAGCAGCGGGGACAACAACGCCAAAAACATTCAGTACTTC.

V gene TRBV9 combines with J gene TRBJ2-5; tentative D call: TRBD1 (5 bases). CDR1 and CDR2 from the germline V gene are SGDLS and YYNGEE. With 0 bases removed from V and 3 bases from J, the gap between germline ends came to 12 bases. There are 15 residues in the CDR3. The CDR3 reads CASSVATGVKETQYF. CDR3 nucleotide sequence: TGTGCCAGCAGCGTAGCAACAGGAGTAAAAGAGACCCAGTACTTC.

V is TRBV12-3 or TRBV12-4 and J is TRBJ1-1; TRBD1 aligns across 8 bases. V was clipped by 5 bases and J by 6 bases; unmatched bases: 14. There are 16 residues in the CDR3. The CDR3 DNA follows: TGTGCCAGCAGTCAACCTCCGGGACAGGAAACTTCTGAAGCTTTCTTT. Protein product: CASSQPPGQETSEAFF.

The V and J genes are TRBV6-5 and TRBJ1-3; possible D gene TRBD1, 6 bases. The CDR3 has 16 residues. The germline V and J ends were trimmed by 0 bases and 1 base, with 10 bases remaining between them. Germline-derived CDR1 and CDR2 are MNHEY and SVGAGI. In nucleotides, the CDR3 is TGTGCCAGCAGTTACTCGGGGGCGCTTTCTGGAAACACCATATATTTT. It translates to CASSYSGALSGNTIYF.

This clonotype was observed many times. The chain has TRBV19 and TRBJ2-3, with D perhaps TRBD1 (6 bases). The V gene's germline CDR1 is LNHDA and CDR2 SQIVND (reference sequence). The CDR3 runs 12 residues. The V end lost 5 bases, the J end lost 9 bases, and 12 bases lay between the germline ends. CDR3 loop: CASSEQGHTQYF. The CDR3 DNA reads TGTGCCAGTAGTGAACAGGGTCACACGCAGTATTTT.

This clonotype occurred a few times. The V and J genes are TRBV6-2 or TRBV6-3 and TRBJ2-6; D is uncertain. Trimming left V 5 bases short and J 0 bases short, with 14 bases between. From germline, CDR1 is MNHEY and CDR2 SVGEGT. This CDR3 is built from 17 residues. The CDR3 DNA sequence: TGTGCCAGCAGTAAGACCCCTGGCAGCTCTGGGGCCAACGTCCTGACTTTC. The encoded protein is CASSKTPGSSGANVLTF.